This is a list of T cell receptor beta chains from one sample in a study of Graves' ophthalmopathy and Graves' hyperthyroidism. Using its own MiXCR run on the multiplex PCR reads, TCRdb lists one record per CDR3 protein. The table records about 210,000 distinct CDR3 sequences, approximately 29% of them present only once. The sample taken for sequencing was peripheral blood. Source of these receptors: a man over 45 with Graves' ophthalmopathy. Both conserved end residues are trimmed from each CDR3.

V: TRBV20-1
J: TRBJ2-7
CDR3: SAQEVAGGPYGEQY

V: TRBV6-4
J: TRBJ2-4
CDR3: ASRQPTLAKNIQY

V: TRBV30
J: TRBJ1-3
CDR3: AWSISGTGNTIY

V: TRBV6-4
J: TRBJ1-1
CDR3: ASSASRLDKRNTEAF

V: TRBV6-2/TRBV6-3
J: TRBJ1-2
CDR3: ASSYSGRGPGGYGYT

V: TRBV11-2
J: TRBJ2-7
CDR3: ASTLGVTNEQY

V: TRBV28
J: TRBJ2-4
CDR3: ASSLHRGQDIQY

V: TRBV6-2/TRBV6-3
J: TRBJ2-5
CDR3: ASTSGHLIQY

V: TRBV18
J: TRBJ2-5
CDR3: ASSPSTSGRLQETQY

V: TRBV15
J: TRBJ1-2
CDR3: ATSWLKGSNYGYT

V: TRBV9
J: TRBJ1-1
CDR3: ASSTQDLNTEAF

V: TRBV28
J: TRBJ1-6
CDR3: ASIQGDSPLH

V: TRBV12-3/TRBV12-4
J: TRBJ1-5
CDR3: ASSLWDRGGGQPQH

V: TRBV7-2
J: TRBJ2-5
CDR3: ASSKRETQY

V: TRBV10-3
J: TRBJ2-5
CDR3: AISEVGGETQY

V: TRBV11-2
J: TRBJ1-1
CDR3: ASSSDRSYTEAF

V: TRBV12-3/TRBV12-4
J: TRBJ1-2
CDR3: ASSLGQGPPPHGYT

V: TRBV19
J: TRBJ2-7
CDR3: ASSISFLYEQY

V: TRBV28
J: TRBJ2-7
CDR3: ASSLGGVEQY

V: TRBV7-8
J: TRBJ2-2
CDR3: ASSFQGAGELF

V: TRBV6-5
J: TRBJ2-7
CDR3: ASSYSFGVKNEQY

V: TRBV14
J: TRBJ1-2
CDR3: ASSRRDRVFQGYT

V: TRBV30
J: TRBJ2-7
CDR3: ASTAGLSYEQY

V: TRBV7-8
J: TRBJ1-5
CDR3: ASSPLGGGGVSSQPQH

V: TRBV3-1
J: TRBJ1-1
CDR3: ASSHRTGGYMNTEAF

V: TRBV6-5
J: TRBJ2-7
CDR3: ASSYADSSYEQY

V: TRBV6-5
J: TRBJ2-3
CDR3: ASSYIRGDTQY

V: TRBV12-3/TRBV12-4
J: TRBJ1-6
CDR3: ASSFQGWESPLH

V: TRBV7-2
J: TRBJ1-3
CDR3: ASSLGGYGNTIY

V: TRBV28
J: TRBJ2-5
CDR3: ASSFPRLAGGPGFQETQY

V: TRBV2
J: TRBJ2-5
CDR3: ASAPRETQY

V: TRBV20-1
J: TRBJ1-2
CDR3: SARDSLGYGYT

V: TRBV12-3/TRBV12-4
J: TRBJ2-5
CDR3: ASSLGRRGAFETQY

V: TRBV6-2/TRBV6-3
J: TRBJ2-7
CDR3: ASSYVADSSYEQY

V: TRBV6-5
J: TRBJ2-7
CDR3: ASSYGTGMDEQY

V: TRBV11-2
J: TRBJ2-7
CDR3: ASSYVGVGISSYEQY

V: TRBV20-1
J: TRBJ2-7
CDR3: SAVTVPGDEQY

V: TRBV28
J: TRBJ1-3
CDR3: ASSPGGRGNTIY

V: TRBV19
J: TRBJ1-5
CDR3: ASSISRQPQH

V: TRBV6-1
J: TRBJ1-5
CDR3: ASRRQGADQPQH

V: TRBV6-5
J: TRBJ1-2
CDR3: ASSSRLGYT

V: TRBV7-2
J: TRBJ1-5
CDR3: ASSLNVGNQPQH

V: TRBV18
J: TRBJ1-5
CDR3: ASSPVTGDRQPQH

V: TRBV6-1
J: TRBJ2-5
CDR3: ASGAGQGSGETQY